The present entry profiles one T cell receptor (beta chain) with its context. What this receptor recognizes is not known. Per-nucleotide qualities are absent, and no much larger clonotype sits a single base away. The library was produced with the immunoSEQ multiplex PCR assay. For the multiplex PCR, a mixture combining 60 forward primers for TCR Vbeta segments and 13 reverse primers for TCR Jbeta segments was used. The CDR3 region of rearranged TCR beta genes was amplified from genomic DNA by a multiplex PCR assay. Amplified TCR beta libraries were sequenced as 87-base-pair reads on the Illumina HiSeq System. The original methods were these. In a later analysis, around 80 million unique TCR beta chains were counted across the 650 to 700 repertoires, and about 10 million of these chains were shared by at least two donors. Raw reads were error-corrected and collapsed into unique sequences with a nearest-neighbor algorithm that merged closely related sequences to remove PCR and sequencing errors. Alignment of CDR3 sequences to IMGT reference sequences was used to assign V, D and J gene segments. For a sequence to be retained, at least a six-nucleotide match to both a V gene segment and a J gene segment was required. Rearrangements were called productive when the CDR3 lacked stop codons and stayed in frame with V and J; all others were non-productive. Following IMGT convention, CDR3 was defined as the stretch from the second conserved V-encoded cysteine up to the conserved J-encoded phenylalanine. The earlier analysis of 450 to 750 of the donors excluded any sequence lacking an unambiguous match to a single V gene segment. An earlier analysis of fewer than 750 of the donors classified V segments as functional when productive rearrangements were above 56.7% and as segregating when the standard deviation between donors was above 5%. A statistical classification framework was built for diagnosing cytomegalovirus status from the catalog of TCR beta chain sequences. In a later analysis, V and J genes were assigned by comparing TCR nucleotide sequences against IMGT/GENE-DB human TR gene sequences. In a later analysis, CDR3 sequences and most-parsimonious VDJ recombination scenarios were assigned using the TCRdist pipeline. In a later analysis, each TCR beta chain was defined by its CDR3 amino acid sequence together with its V-gene family, and reads without a unique V-gene family were excluded. A later analysis removed 550 to 650 highly shared, low-generation-probability nucleotide sequences to deal with suspected cross-contamination and a sequencing artifact. For each public chain, a later analysis derived a clonal expansion index from normalized ranks of inferred template counts within each repertoire. In a later analysis, generation probabilities were computed using a VDJ recombination model fitted to out-of-frame rearrangements, and the results were checked against IGoR. In a later analysis, hypergeometric tests were used to score TCR-TCR, TCR-HLA and TCR-CMV co-occurrence, with a repertoire-size bias correction applied to TCR pairs. A later analysis estimated false discovery rates by permuting HLA or CMV assignments 20 times. In a later analysis, co-occurring TCRs were grouped using DBSCAN, with TCRdist sequence similarity added in when clustering inside HLA-allele-positive subsets. Repertoires with fewer than 30,000 or more than 120,000 public chains were left out of co-occurrence clustering, as were five repertoires with anomalous nucleotide sharing. Here the immuneACCESS table is served through TCRdb, limited to in-frame sequences with V and J called. Missing clones are a known gap in these copies; in checked studies unresolved V genes cover under half, and the rest lacks a known reason. V, J and clone size derive from that table, while D and trimming were established from the DNA sequence. The sample contains over 150,000 clones, approximately 78% of them found a single time. The top ten clonotypes cover less than 15% of the sample.

In total, 666 healthy bone marrow donors made up the cohort. At the time of sampling, every cohort member was nominally healthy, though immune exposures that went unrecorded were likely present. The donor tested CMV seropositive, placing the donor among the 289 seropositive members of the cohort. Each donor provided a peripheral blood sample, and peripheral blood mononuclear cells were used for TCR beta sequencing. The Qiagen DNeasy Blood Extraction Kit was used to extract genomic DNA from the blood cell samples. After removal of 5 bases from V and 5 bases from J, the junction retains 7 bases not matched to a gene. The germline V gene specifies KGHSH as CDR1 and LQKENI as CDR2. The CDR3 covers 16 residues, taking in both the cysteine and the phenylalanine. The retained sequence is limited to the CDR3, 48 bases, with the frame set at the first base. The sample originates from a study of cytomegalovirus exposure and HLA in healthy donors (dated 2017 in TCRdb). General notes on the study: An earlier analysis of some 600 of the donors reported approximately 280 Gb of sequence data and 117 million unique TCR beta sequences obtained from 180 million or so T cells. Roughly 300 gigabases of sequencing data and about 92 million unique TCR sequences made up an early release that covered several hundred HLA-typed donors. Among the roughly 400 genotyped donors, roughly 80% belonged to the genetic ancestry cluster associated with self-reported Caucasian donors. The aim of the study was to test whether cataloging public T cell receptors could identify signatures of past pathogen exposure. The T cell repertoires of 666 subjects were profiled by immunosequencing and related to cytomegalovirus serostatus. Besides the first cohort of roughly 660 subjects, a separate validation cohort made up of over 100 different subjects was used. The study combined high-throughput TCR immunosequencing, statistical association of individual TCRs with disease status, and machine learning to predict cytomegalovirus infection status. In a later analysis, previously published TCR beta repertoires from several hundred donors were re-analyzed and high-resolution HLA genotyping was added so that TCR occurrence patterns could be studied. Rather than using new phenotypic data, the later analysis identified candidate immune exposures from TCR beta sequences and from how often those sequences occurred across donors. In an earlier analysis of 500 to 650 of the donors, high-throughput TCR beta sequencing was used to judge whether each TCR beta V gene segment behaved as functional or pseudogenic. Donor age, sex, ethnicity and CMV serostatus were compiled together with the repertoire data. In a later genetic analysis, genome-wide SNP genotypes for about 65% of the roughly 670 donors were used, and that subset was treated as a discovery cohort. All discovery cohort repertoires had been generated on a single sequencing platform. HLA typing included class I and class II loci at four-digit resolution. Typing coverage varied by locus: roughly 629-640 donors for A, B, C, DRB1 and DQB1; approximately 500 for DQA1; 600 to 610 for DPA1; 400 to 480 for DPB1. Because of strong linkage in the cohort, roughly five DR-DQ haplotypes were treated as single units for association and clustering. Among almost 400 genotyped donors of the cohort, an average of approximately 230,000 unique TCR beta nucleotide sequences were sequenced per donor, roughly a sixth of them non-productive.

Results the study describes overall, beyond this receptor: The earlier analysis of about 600 of the donors excluded over 15 rarely observed V segments, including chromosome 9 orphons, because counts were too low. HLA typing was unavailable for some donors at each locus, so association tests used only the typed subset. Most CMV-associated TCR beta chains appeared to be HLA-restricted in a later analysis, and the HLA associations seemed to be driven largely by CMV exposure. This cohort had only TCR beta chains sequenced, and the lack of alpha or paired-chain data limited which features could be detected. It was suggested by the authors that the approach could potentially be generalized to other disease states and immunological phenotypes. According to a later analysis, TCR association rates differed among HLA loci, with DRB1 alleles showing the most associated TCRs and HLA-C alleles showing the fewest. In a later genetic analysis, a missense DCLRE1C variant was associated with V-gene and J-gene trimming of TCR beta chains, and the association was replicated in an independent cohort. The only immune exposure information available for the cohort was CMV serostatus. The presence/absence analyses assumed that sequencing depth was roughly uniform across donors, and that assumption may not be true. Linkage disequilibrium might explain the correlated functional status among segregating V segments, but an unknown experimental factor could not be excluded. A later genetic analysis reported fewer N-insertions in productive TCRs among donors in an Asian-associated ancestry cluster than the roughly 620-donor mean. The study listed over 150 TCR beta chains as associated with cytomegalovirus. Specific HLA alleles were associated with 15,000 to 20,000 TCR beta sequences at a false discovery rate of 0.05 in a later analysis. A few of the identified cytomegalovirus-associated TCR beta chains were confirmed in vitro to be specific for cytomegalovirus antigens. A cluster of highly shared sequence variants was judged likely to be a technical artifact of the sequencing pipeline. In an earlier analysis of 587 of the donors, most TCR beta V segments appeared in productive rearrangements about 87% or about 30% of the time, broadly matching IMGT annotations. In a later analysis, several top co-occurrence clusters were reported to appear linked to parvovirus B19, influenza, CMV and Epstein-Barr virus. The classifier was reported to diagnose cytomegalovirus status with high specificity and sensitivity in both the original and validation cohorts. Most TCR sequences were observed very rarely across donors, whereas some public TCRs were present in many individuals. In a later analysis, HLA-associated TCR beta chains showed more clonal expansion and lower generation probabilities than non-associated chains that were equally common. A further reported finding was that TCR beta sequences accurately predicted the HLA-A and HLA-B alleles for most subjects in the first cohort. Assigning TCR associations to individual alleles was difficult when HLA alleles, especially DR and DQ, strongly co-occurred. The 87-base-pair reads could not distinguish some IMGT-functional V segments, including TRBV6-2 and TRBV6-3, so those segments were excluded.

Recombination connected TRBV18 to TRBJ1-6; TRBD1 matches 9 bases in the middle. The sample consisted of PBMCs. This receptor was obtained from a woman aged 50 to 60 in good health and CMV-seropositive. Here is the DNA: TGTGCCAGCTCAAGACAGGGGGTTTTGAATAATTCACCCCTCCACTTT. This sequence encodes CASSRQGVLNNSPLHF.